A selection of T cell receptor beta chains follows, all from one sample in a study of metastatic and nonmetastatic thyroid tumors. TCRdb re-clonotyped the PCR reads via MiXCR. The table lists 42,000 or so clones, under 20% of them singletons. The specimen sequenced was tumor tissue. Source of these receptors: a female donor with papillary thyroid cancer or a benign thyroid nodule (not recorded which). Some clones in this sample may be carry-over from other donors' samples. Both conserved end residues are trimmed from each CDR3. Fields, in order: CDR3 length, J gene, V gene, CDR3 protein.

len: 15; j_gene: TRBJ2-2; v_gene: TRBV6-5; CDR3aa: ASSSTSGHTNTGELF
len: 13; j_gene: TRBJ2-1; v_gene: TRBV2; CDR3aa: ASRTIAVSYNEQF
len: 16; j_gene: TRBJ2-7; v_gene: TRBV6-5; CDR3aa: ASTEVTGRKRRPYEQY
len: 12; j_gene: TRBJ2-7; v_gene: TRBV6-1; CDR3aa: ASSGRGEGYEQY
len: 10; j_gene: TRBJ2-7; v_gene: TRBV5-1; CDR3aa: ASSLNGYEQY
len: 11; j_gene: TRBJ1-1; v_gene: TRBV2; CDR3aa: ASNLQGGTEAF
len: 13; j_gene: TRBJ1-2; v_gene: TRBV28; CDR3aa: ASNTKGPTGYGYT
len: 14; j_gene: TRBJ1-2; v_gene: TRBV6-5; CDR3aa: ASSYSPRRRGSGYT
len: 9; j_gene: TRBJ2-7; v_gene: TRBV10-3; CDR3aa: AISGSYEQY
len: 13; j_gene: TRBJ2-1; v_gene: TRBV6-1; CDR3aa: ASRVWYGPNNEQF
len: 9; j_gene: TRBJ2-1; v_gene: TRBV11-2; CDR3aa: ASRNQGREF
len: 11; j_gene: TRBJ1-1; v_gene: TRBV10-3; CDR3aa: AISEQVGLRAF
len: 12; j_gene: TRBJ1-1; v_gene: TRBV6-2/TRBV6-3; CDR3aa: DSSLMGMYTEAF
len: 9; j_gene: TRBJ2-7; v_gene: TRBV6-1; CDR3aa: ATTGTGEQY
len: 12; j_gene: TRBJ2-7; v_gene: TRBV7-8; CDR3aa: ASSFGGAMYEQY
len: 11; j_gene: TRBJ2-7; v_gene: TRBV5-1; CDR3aa: ASSRDGNYEQY
len: 11; j_gene: TRBJ2-7; v_gene: TRBV5-1; CDR3aa: ASSSGSLLEQY
len: 13; j_gene: TRBJ2-1; v_gene: TRBV12-3/TRBV12-4; CDR3aa: ASRKREGVYNEQF
len: 11; j_gene: TRBJ1-1; v_gene: TRBV7-9; CDR3aa: ASSLAMNTEAF
len: 11; j_gene: TRBJ1-1; v_gene: TRBV10-1; CDR3aa: ASSAQFNTEAF
len: 13; j_gene: TRBJ1-2; v_gene: TRBV6-1; CDR3aa: ASSENMESNYGYT
len: 13; j_gene: TRBJ2-2; v_gene: TRBV6-1; CDR3aa: ASRDGQHYTGELF
len: 15; j_gene: TRBJ2-7; v_gene: TRBV6-1; CDR3aa: ASSARGTGGPIYEQY
len: 13; j_gene: TRBJ2-5; v_gene: TRBV7-9; CDR3aa: ASSIWTGTRGTQY
len: 11; j_gene: TRBJ1-1; v_gene: TRBV25-1; CDR3aa: ASTDWGSTEAF
len: 11; j_gene: TRBJ1-2; v_gene: TRBV19; CDR3aa: ASSIGTAYGYT
len: 13; j_gene: TRBJ2-7; v_gene: TRBV5-1; CDR3aa: ASSLGKVVDYEQY
len: 12; j_gene: TRBJ2-5; v_gene: TRBV30; CDR3aa: AWSYPVNFETQY
len: 14; j_gene: TRBJ2-1; v_gene: TRBV5-6; CDR3aa: ASSPSGEGVRNEQF
len: 12; j_gene: TRBJ1-6; v_gene: TRBV7-8; CDR3aa: ASSLGGADPPLH
len: 15; j_gene: TRBJ2-5; v_gene: TRBV20-1; CDR3aa: SARDQRASGGLETQY
len: 11; j_gene: TRBJ1-2; v_gene: TRBV10-2; CDR3aa: ASNDRPNYGYT
len: 13; j_gene: TRBJ2-1; v_gene: TRBV19; CDR3aa: ASTYVTSGNGEQF
len: 11; j_gene: TRBJ1-1; v_gene: TRBV29-1; CDR3aa: SAAQGTGTEAF
len: 13; j_gene: TRBJ1-6; v_gene: TRBV6-2/TRBV6-3; CDR3aa: ASSRQGLSNSPLH
len: 13; j_gene: TRBJ1-1; v_gene: TRBV9; CDR3aa: ASSSRDRGNTEAF
len: 15; j_gene: TRBJ2-1; v_gene: TRBV7-3; CDR3aa: ASSLTPYIHSYNEQF
len: 14; j_gene: TRBJ2-6; v_gene: TRBV19; CDR3aa: ASSMDGSSGANVLT
len: 14; j_gene: TRBJ2-3; v_gene: TRBV5-1; CDR3aa: ASSLLTSGSTDTQY
len: 13; j_gene: TRBJ2-2; v_gene: TRBV27; CDR3aa: ASSSDRRGTGELF
len: 12; j_gene: TRBJ2-5; v_gene: TRBV20-1; CDR3aa: SARAGTAEETQY
len: 15; j_gene: TRBJ2-5; v_gene: TRBV6-1; CDR3aa: ASRVGTSGGIRETQY
len: 12; j_gene: TRBJ1-4; v_gene: TRBV7-2; CDR3aa: ASSPETGNEKLF
len: 12; j_gene: TRBJ2-7; v_gene: TRBV6-2/TRBV6-3; CDR3aa: VSSGTGQTYEQY
len: 12; j_gene: TRBJ1-1; v_gene: TRBV4-1; CDR3aa: ASSRGIQSFEAF
len: 13; j_gene: TRBJ2-7; v_gene: TRBV5-1; CDR3aa: ASSFGGASSYEQY
len: 11; j_gene: TRBJ1-1; v_gene: TRBV5-1; CDR3aa: ASSPQLNTEAF
len: 14; j_gene: TRBJ1-2; v_gene: TRBV12-3/TRBV12-4; CDR3aa: ASIFKGDRRVEGYT
len: 12; j_gene: TRBJ2-5; v_gene: TRBV2; CDR3aa: ASSGTGSGETQY
len: 13; j_gene: TRBJ1-1; v_gene: TRBV5-1; CDR3aa: ASSTSVGRVTEAF
len: 14; j_gene: TRBJ2-3; v_gene: TRBV14; CDR3aa: ASSPLAGAGTDTQY
len: 10; j_gene: TRBJ1-1; v_gene: TRBV6-4; CDR3aa: ASREVGTEAF
len: 12; j_gene: TRBJ1-2; v_gene: TRBV19; CDR3aa: ASRTGQGNYGYT
len: 11; j_gene: TRBJ1-2; v_gene: TRBV5-1; CDR3aa: ASNEGQGNGYT
len: 15; j_gene: TRBJ2-1; v_gene: TRBV28; CDR3aa: ASSLQCTSLSYNEQF
len: 13; j_gene: TRBJ1-6; v_gene: TRBV9; CDR3aa: ASSEDRGNHSPLH
len: 12; j_gene: TRBJ2-2; v_gene: TRBV6-4; CDR3aa: ASSALVWAGELF